These T cell receptor beta chains were read from a single sample in a study of shared clonotypes between healthy human individuals. TCRdb's copy holds only in-frame clones and misses some; the assay was immunoSEQ multiplex PCR. Of roughly 1 million clones in the sample, approximately 76% are singletons; the top ten hold roughly 1.4%. Sequencing was carried out using memory CD4+ T cells sorted from blood. The source of these receptors is a man between 18 and 29 years old in good health. The CDR3 runs from the conserved cysteine through the conserved F or W. The D gene is left open where the match is weak. Some rows have no size entry. The others give once, few or many, or a class for an expanded clone.

j_call | v_call | clone_size | d_call | cdr3_nt | cdr3_aa
TRBJ1-5 | TRBV6-5 | NA | NA | TGTGCCAGCAGCTACCGGGGAAAACAGCCCCAGCATTTT | CASSYRGKQPQHF
TRBJ2-1 | TRBV29-1 | NA | TRBD2 | TGCAGCGTTCGGGGTAGCGGGAGGGACACCTACAATGAGCAGTTCTTC | CSVRGSGRDTYNEQFF
TRBJ1-2 | TRBV30 | few | TRBD1 | TGTGCCTGGAGAGGGGGCTGGTATGGCTACACCTTC | CAWRGGWYGYTF
TRBJ2-7 | TRBV11-2 | NA | NA | TGTGCCAGCAGCTTACGCCTCAGAGGGGACCTTTACGAGCAGTACTTC | CASSLRLRGDLYEQYF
TRBJ2-2 | TRBV10-1 | NA | TRBD1 | TGCGCCAGCAGAGGGACAGGCGCGACCGGGGAGCTGTTTTTT | CASRGTGATGELFF
TRBJ1-6 | TRBV6-5 | many | NA | TGTGCCAGCAGTCCCCAGGGTAAAGGCTCACCCCTCCACTTT | CASSPQGKGSPLHF
TRBJ2-7 | TRBV2 | NA | TRBD2 | TGTGCCAGCACCCGGGGACTAGCTGAAGAGCAGTACTTC | CASTRGLAEEQYF
TRBJ2-3 | TRBV10-3 | few | TRBD1 | TGTGCCATCAAAGAGGCAGGGGGTTCAGATACGCAGTATTTT | CAIKEAGGSDTQYF
TRBJ2-7 | TRBV6-5 | few | NA | TGTGCCAGCAGTTACGGGGGGGCTTCCCTCGAGCAGTACTTC | CASSYGGASLEQYF
TRBJ2-1 | TRBV11-2 | NA | TRBD2 | TGTGCCAGCAGTTTTGGACTAGTCTTTTACAATGAGCAGTTCTTC | CASSFGLVFYNEQFF
TRBJ2-7 | TRBV5-6 | NA | TRBD2 | TGTGCCAGCAGCCAGCCAGCTAGCGGGAGTAGGTTCGACGAGCAGTACTTC | CASSQPASGSRFDEQYF
TRBJ2-2 | TRBV6-1 | NA | TRBD1 | TGTGCCAGCAGTGGACAGGGCGGTAAGCTGTTTTTT | CASSGQGGKLFF
TRBJ1-2 | TRBV28 | NA | TRBD1 | TGTGCCAGCAGTTTATCCCAGGACAGGGGGTATGGCTACACCTTC | CASSLSQDRGYGYTF
TRBJ2-7 | TRBV30 | NA | NA | TGTGCCTGGAGTTTGGAGCTCCCTTCCGAGCAGTACTTC | CAWSLELPSEQYF
TRBJ2-3 | TRBV7-7 | NA | NA | TGTGCTAGCAGCCCCACATCTAGCGCAGATACGCAGTATTTT | CASSPTSSADTQYF
TRBJ2-3 | TRBV19 | NA | NA | TGTGCCAGTAGTTTTGGAGGGGTTGCCACAGATACGCAGTATTTT | CASSFGGVATDTQYF